Presented here are 21 T cell receptor beta chains from one specimen sequenced in a study of graft-versus-host responses after intestinal transplantation. Antigens for these TCRs are unknown. Data came from immunoSEQ multiplex PCR; TCRdb stores just in-frame clones and leaves some out. The table records about 85,000 clones, roughly four fifths of them present only once. The sequencing here drew on unstimulated CD8+ T cells sorted from spleen or lymph node cells, taken before intestinal transplant. The receptors come from a human donor who received an intestinal transplant.

This clone occurred once. This sample includes further DNA sequences coding for the same CDR3. The V gene is TRBV4-1, the J gene TRBJ1-1; tentative D call: TRBD1 (6 bases). Trimming removed 3 bases from V and 1 base from J, with 6 bases in between. The CDR3 is made up of 13 amino acids. The germline CDR1 and CDR2 sequences are MGHRA and YSYEKL. The CDR3 region has the DNA TGCGCCAGCAGCCAGGGACAGAACACTGAAGCTTTCTTT. This translates into CASSQGQNTEAFF.

This clone was seen once. This sequence joins TRBV5-5 and TRBJ1-2, with TRBD1 as a possible D gene (5 bases). V dropped 0 bases and J dropped 1 base, with 10 bases sitting between them. The CDR3 covers 15 residues. Germline assignment: CDR1 SGHKS and CDR2 YYEKEE (reference sequence). CDR3 in DNA: TGTGCCAGCAGCTTGGTCCAGGGTGTTAACTATGGCTACACCTTC. Encoded protein: CASSLVQGVNYGYTF.

The gene calls are TRBV6-5 and TRBJ2-7; no clear D. Deletions cut 2 bases from V and 0 bases from J, with 11 bases between. This CDR3 spans 15 amino acids. Germline CDR1 is MNHEY and CDR2 is SVGAGI. The CDR3 region is CASSYGSGYSYEQYF. The DNA for the CDR3 is TGTGCCAGCAGTTACGGGTCCGGATACTCCTACGAGCAGTACTTC.

The rearrangement joins TRBV20-1 to TRBJ2-1; 8 nucleotides align to TRBD2. This CDR3 has 11 residues. J was trimmed by 10 bases and V by 3 bases; bases with no gene match: 2. The germline gives CDR1 DFQATT, CDR2 SNEGSKA (reference sequence). CDR3 DNA sequence: TGCAGTGCTAGTCGACTAGCGGAGCAGTTCTTC. Its translation: CSASRLAEQFF.

The CDR3 sequence: CASSLGLAGGYYEQYF. CDR3 in DNA: TGTGCCAGCAGCTTAGGTCTAGCGGGGGGTTACTACGAGCAGTACTTC. V gene TRBV7-2 combines with J gene TRBJ2-7, with 11 nucleotides matching TRBD2. This CDR3 has 16 residues. The germline CDR1 and CDR2 sequences are SGHTA and FQGNSA. V was pared by 1 base and J by 3 bases, with 5 bases of the junction left unmatched.

The CDR3 DNA follows: TGTGCCAGCAGTGGACAGGGGGCGCGGACCTACAATGAGCAGTTCTTC. Its translation: CASSGQGARTYNEQFF. The chain couples TRBV28 to TRBJ2-1; 11 bases match TRBD1. The V and J ends lost 5 bases and 2 bases, in that order; junction bases with no gene match: 5. Germline-derived CDR1 and CDR2 are MDHEN and SYDVKM. This CDR3 contains 16 residues.

The chain links TRBV15 to TRBJ1-1; no clear D gene. The length of the CDR3 is 14 residues. V lost 5 bases, J lost 1 base, and 11 bases lay in between. Per the germline V gene, CDR1 is LNHNV and CDR2 is YYDKDF (reference sequence). The CDR3 DNA follows: TGTGCCACCAGCTCCCTGGACGGGAACACTGAAGCTTTCTTT. As protein: CATSSLDGNTEAFF.

CDR3 protein: CASSSTWTLAKNIQYF. As DNA, the CDR3 is TGTGCCAGCAGCTCAACGTGGACGTTAGCCAAAAACATTCAGTACTTC. The chain employs TRBV11-2 and TRBJ2-4; D remains unclear. Germline values: CDR1 SGHAT, CDR2 FQNNGV. This CDR3 has 16 residues. V was pared by 4 bases and J by 0 bases, with 13 bases between.

This chain links TRBV19 with TRBJ2-1; TRBD2 matches at 7 bases. The CDR3 has 13 residues. Germline lookup yields CDR1 LNHDA and CDR2 SQIVND (reference sequence). V shed 9 bases, J shed 3 bases, and the junction held 5 bases outside the gene matches. The CDR3 DNA reads TGTGCCAGCGGGGGGTCGGTCTACAATGAGCAGTTCTTC. Translated: CASGGSVYNEQFF.

This clone turned up a few times. The gene calls are TRBV6-1 and TRBJ2-1; tentatively, D is TRBD2 (5 bases). CDR3 size: 14 residues. With 1 base removed from V and 7 bases from J, the gap between germline ends came to 11 bases. Germline V gives CDR1 MNHNS, CDR2 SASEGT. The CDR3 sequence is CASSEVGERNEQFF. The CDR3 coding sequence is TGTGCCAGCAGTGAAGTCGGGGAGAGGAATGAGCAGTTCTTC.

This clone is a singleton in its sample. This chain uses TRBV5-1 with TRBJ2-5; 9 positions agree with TRBD2. The CDR3 consists of 15 residues. Per germline, CDR1 SGHRS and CDR2 YFSETQ. V lost 2 bases and J lost 1; bases outside the gene matches: 3. The CDR3 loop is CASSFAGGPQETQYF. CDR3 nucleotide sequence: TGCGCCAGCAGCTTTGCGGGAGGGCCCCAAGAGACCCAGTACTTC.

This sequence joins TRBV9 and TRBJ2-1; no firm D call. The CDR3 sequence is 15 residues long. CDR1 SGDLS and CDR2 YYNGEE come from the germline V gene. V shed 0 bases and J shed 3 bases, with 10 bases lying between them. CDR3 residues: CASSVEGLDYNEQFF. CDR3 bases: TGTGCCAGCAGCGTAGAGGGTCTAGACTACAATGAGCAGTTCTTC.

The gene calls are TRBV10-3 and TRBJ2-7; D is perhaps TRBD2 (5 bases). Germline V gene sequence: CDR1 ENHRY, CDR2 SYGVKD. CDR3 length: 15 amino acids. The ends were cut back, 3 bases at V and 0 bases at J, with 12 bases in the middle. The CDR3 sequence: CAISDRRADSYEQYF. In DNA form, the CDR3 reads TGTGCCATCAGTGATCGGCGGGCTGACTCCTACGAGCAGTACTTC.

The genes are TRBV5-1 and TRBJ1-1, with D unresolved. The germline V and J ends were trimmed by 3 bases and 6 bases, with 9 bases remaining between them. Germline assignment: CDR1 SGHRS and CDR2 YFSETQ. This CDR3 has 12 residues. The CDR3 reads CASSSVGAEAFF. CDR3 DNA: TGCGCCAGCAGCTCAGTTGGCGCTGAAGCTTTCTTT. Full variable domain (missing parts from reference TRBV5-1 and TRBJ1-1): KAGVTQTPRYLIKTRGQQVTLSCSPISGHRSVSWYQQTPGQGLQFLFEYFSETQRNKGNFPGRFSGRQFSNSRSEMNVSTLELGDSALYLCASSSVGAEAFFGQGTRLTVV.

The rearrangement links TRBV7-9 to TRBJ1-1, with D possibly TRBD1 on 5 matching bases. V dropped 6 bases and J dropped 0 bases, with 14 bases sitting between them. CDR1 and CDR2 (germline): SEHNR, FQNEAQ (reference sequence). The length of the CDR3 is 15 residues. The CDR3 DNA reads as TGTGCCAGCAGACAGGTCGGGGGAATGAACACTGAAGCTTTCTTT. Its protein is CASRQVGGMNTEAFF.

In this sample, this clone turned up a few times. The V call is TRBV6-6, the J call TRBJ1-5; D ambiguous. Trimming took off 2 bases at V and 3 bases at J, with 8 bases between the two ends. There are 14 residues in the CDR3. Germline CDR1 MNHNY, CDR2 SVGAGI (reference sequence). The CDR3 loop reads CASSYTQNNQPQHF. CDR3 coding DNA: TGTGCCAGCAGTTACACGCAGAACAATCAGCCCCAGCATTTT.

This chain links TRBV4-1 with TRBJ2-3; 8 positions match TRBD2. The V and J ends lost 1 base and 6 bases, in that order; junction bases with no gene match: 15. The CDR3 consists of 18 residues. CDR1 MGHRA and CDR2 YSYEKL come from the germline V gene. The CDR3 DNA reads as TGCGCCAGCAGCCAAGCCCCGTGGTTGCGGGGGGCCATGGATACGCAGTATTTT. Residues: CASSQAPWLRGAMDTQYF.

The chain employs TRBV9 and TRBJ2-7; unclear D gene. V lost 3 bases to trimming and J lost 3 bases, with 1 base between them. CDR1 SGDLS and CDR2 YYNGEE come from the germline V gene. This CDR3 contains 10 residues. The CDR3 sequence is CASSGYEQYF. The CDR3 nucleotides read TGTGCCAGCAGCGGCTACGAGCAGTACTTC. Based on the CDR3 plus reference TRBV9 and TRBJ2-7, the full variable domain is DSGVTQTPKHLITATGQRVTLRCSPRSGDLSVYWYQQSLDQGLQFLIQYYNGEERAKGNILERFSAQQFPDLHSELNLSSLELGDSALYFCASSGYEQYFGPGTRLTVT.

V usage is TRBV30 and J usage is TRBJ1-1; D gene uncertain. CDR1 and CDR2 from the germline V gene are GTSNPN and SVGIG (reference sequence). The CDR3 consists of 11 residues. Trimming removed 5 bases from V and 8 bases from J, with 12 bases in between. The CDR3 region is CAWGHEPEAFF. The CDR3 DNA follows: TGTGCCTGGGGCCATGAACCAGAAGCTTTCTTT.

The chain has TRBV28 and TRBJ2-1; D might be TRBD2 (5 bases). CDR1 is MDHEN and CDR2 is SYDVKM in the germline V gene. V was cut by 3 bases and J by 5 bases, with 8 bases left in between. This CDR3 contains 13 residues. This CDR3 is CASSFGVNNEQFF. As DNA, the CDR3 is TGTGCCAGCAGTTTCGGGGTGAACAATGAGCAGTTCTTC.

V usage is TRBV28 and J usage is TRBJ1-1; 7 nucleotides line up with TRBD1. The ends lost 4 bases at V and 1 base at J; junction bases unmatched: 9. Germline values: CDR1 MDHEN, CDR2 SYDVKM. CDR3 size: 16 residues. The CDR3 loop reads CASSSYRGSPNTEAFF. CDR3 coding DNA: TGTGCCAGCAGTTCCTACAGGGGATCGCCGAACACTGAAGCTTTCTTT.